This T cell receptor beta chain was sequenced for a study of T cells in Graves' hyperthyroidism and ophthalmopathy. General study results and limits: Before onset, by a median of approximately 5.9 months, the model predicted ophthalmopathy. The blood repertoire included most of the expanded thyroid clonotypes above 0.001.

From RNA transcripts, TCR beta CDR3 regions were amplified. The HTBI primer set was used in a first-round RT-PCR of the TCR CDR3. MiXCR, applied by TCRdb to the multiplex PCR reads, yields one record per CDR3 protein. The sample holds hundreds of thousands of distinct CDR3 sequences, approximately 15% seen once. This clonotype was seen repeatedly, ten times or more. Its target is unknown. Trimming pared 3 bases from V and 1 base from J, leaving 6 bases between. CDR3 length equals 13 residues. CDR1 is MNHNS, CDR2 SASEGT, per germline. The sequenced sample was blood. The rearrangement joins TRBV6-1 to TRBJ2-5; D is ambiguous. This sequence originates from a young man with Graves' ophthalmopathy. As DNA, the CDR3 is TGTGCCAGCAGTGAGGAAGCCCAAGAGACCCAGTACTTC. Encoded protein: CASSEEAQETQYF.